This T cell receptor (beta chain) was observed in a study of regulatory T cells in long-lasting Graves disease. This clonotype was found many times. Both iRepertoire HTBI primers and Arm-PCR of CDR3 regions were used to build the TCR beta libraries. TCRdb itself ran the multiplex PCR reads through MiXCR, one entry per CDR3 protein. The table has 400,000 to 500,000 distinct CDR3 sequences, roughly 15% seen once. Time point denoted: newly diagnosed GD, antithyroid drugs for less than 3 months. The TCR library was made from RNA that had been extracted from PBMCs in TRIzol. This CDR3 has 16 residues. J was trimmed by 3 bases and V by 3 bases; bases with no gene match: 9. The data were also submitted as part of a second study, on T cells in Graves' hyperthyroidism and ophthalmopathy. That investigation notes: The study excluded patients with uncontrolled infection, other autoimmune disease, pregnancy or lactation.

The sequence was collected from a woman under 30 with Graves disease. Source: peripheral blood mononuclear cells (PBMCs), taken at new diagnosis, from a patient treated with antithyroid drugs. V is TRBV12-3 or TRBV12-4 and J is TRBJ2-3; 7 bases align to TRBD2. The CDR3, as DNA: TGTGCCAGCAGTTTGGGGGGGAGTAGCGGGACAGATACGCAGTATTTT. Translation: CASSLGGSSGTDTQYF.